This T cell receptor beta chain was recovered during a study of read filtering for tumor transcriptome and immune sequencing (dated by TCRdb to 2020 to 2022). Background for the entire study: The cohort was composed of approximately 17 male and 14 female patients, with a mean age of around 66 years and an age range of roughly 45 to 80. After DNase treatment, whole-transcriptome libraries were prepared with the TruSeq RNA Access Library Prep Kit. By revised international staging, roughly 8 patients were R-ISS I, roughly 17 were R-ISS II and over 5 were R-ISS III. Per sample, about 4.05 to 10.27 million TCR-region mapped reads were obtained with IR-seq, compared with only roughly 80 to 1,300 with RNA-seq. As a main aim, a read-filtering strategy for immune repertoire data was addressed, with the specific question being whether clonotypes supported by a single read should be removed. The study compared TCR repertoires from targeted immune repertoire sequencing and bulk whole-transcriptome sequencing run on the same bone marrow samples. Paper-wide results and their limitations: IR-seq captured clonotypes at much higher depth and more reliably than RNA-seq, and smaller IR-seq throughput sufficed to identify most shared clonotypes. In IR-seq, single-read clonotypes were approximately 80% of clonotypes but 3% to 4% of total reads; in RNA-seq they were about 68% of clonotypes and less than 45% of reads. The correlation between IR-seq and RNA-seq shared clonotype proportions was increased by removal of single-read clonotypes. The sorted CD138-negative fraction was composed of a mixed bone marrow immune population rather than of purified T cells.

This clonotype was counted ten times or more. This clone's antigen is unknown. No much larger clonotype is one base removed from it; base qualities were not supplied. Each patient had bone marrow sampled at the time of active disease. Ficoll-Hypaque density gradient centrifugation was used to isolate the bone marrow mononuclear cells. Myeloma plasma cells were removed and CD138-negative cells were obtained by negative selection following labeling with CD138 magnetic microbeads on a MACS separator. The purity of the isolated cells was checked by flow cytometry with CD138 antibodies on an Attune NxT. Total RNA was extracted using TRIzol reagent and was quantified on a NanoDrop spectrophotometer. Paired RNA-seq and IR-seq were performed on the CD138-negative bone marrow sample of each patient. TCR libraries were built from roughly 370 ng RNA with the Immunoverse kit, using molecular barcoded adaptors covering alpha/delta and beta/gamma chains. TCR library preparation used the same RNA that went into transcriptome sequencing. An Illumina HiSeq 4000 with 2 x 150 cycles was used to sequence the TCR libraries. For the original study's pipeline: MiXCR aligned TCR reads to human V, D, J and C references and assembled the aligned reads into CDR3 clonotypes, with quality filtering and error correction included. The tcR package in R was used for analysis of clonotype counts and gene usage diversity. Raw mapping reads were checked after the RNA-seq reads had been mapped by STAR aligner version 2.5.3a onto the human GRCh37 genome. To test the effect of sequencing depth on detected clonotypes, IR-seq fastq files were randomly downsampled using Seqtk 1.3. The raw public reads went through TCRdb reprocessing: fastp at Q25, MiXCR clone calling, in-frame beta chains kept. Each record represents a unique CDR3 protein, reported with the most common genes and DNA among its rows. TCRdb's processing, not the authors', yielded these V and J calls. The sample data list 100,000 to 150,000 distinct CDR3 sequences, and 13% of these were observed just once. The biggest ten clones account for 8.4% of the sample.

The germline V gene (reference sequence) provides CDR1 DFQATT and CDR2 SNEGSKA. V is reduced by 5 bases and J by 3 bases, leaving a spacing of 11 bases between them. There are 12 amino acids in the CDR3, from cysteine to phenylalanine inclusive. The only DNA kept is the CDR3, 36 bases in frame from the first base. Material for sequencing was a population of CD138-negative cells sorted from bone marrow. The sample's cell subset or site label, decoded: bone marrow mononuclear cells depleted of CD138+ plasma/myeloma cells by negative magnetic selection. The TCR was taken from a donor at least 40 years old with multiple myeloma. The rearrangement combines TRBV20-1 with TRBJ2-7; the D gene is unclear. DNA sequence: TGCAGTGCTCAAACTGCCGTCTACGAGCAGTACTTC. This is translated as CSAQTAVYEQYF.